These T cell receptor beta chains were read from a single sample in a study of blood T cells in healthy people across ages. Via MiXCR, TCRdb re-called the 5' RACE reads, giving one row per CDR3 protein. The sample consists of fewer than 2,000,000 distinct CDR3 sequences, 30% to 40% of them appearing once. What was sequenced was blood. Source of these receptors: a human donor in good health. Both conserved end residues are part of each CDR3. A D gene is named only where the DNA matches it firmly. Expanded clones are given a class, and other clones once, few, many or no size at all.

v_call	clone_size	d_call	j_call	cdr3_aa	cdr3_nt
TRBV29-1	-	TRBD1	TRBJ2-1	CSVEDGQGVYDEQF	TGCAGCGTTGAAGACGGACAGGGTGTATATGATGAGCAGTTC
TRBV7-9	-	-	TRBJ2-2	CASSLDGPNRELFF	TGTGCCAGCAGCTTAGATGGACCCAACCGTGAGCTGTTTTTT
TRBV5-1	once	TRBD1	TRBJ1-1	CASRLWTGLEAFF	TGCGCCAGCAGGTTATGGACAGGCCTTGAAGCTTTCTTT
TRBV20-1	few	TRBD2	TRBJ2-5	CSAVRGGSGGSWETQYF	TGCAGTGCTGTAAGAGGTGGTAGCGGGGGGTCCTGGGAGACCCAGTACTTC
TRBV7-2	-	TRBD1	TRBJ1-1	CASSSSTGGTEAFF	TGTGCCAGCAGCTCTAGTACAGGGGGCACTGAAGCTTTCTTT
TRBV4-1	-	-	TRBJ2-5	CASSQNREKETQYF	TGCGCCAGCAGCCAAAACCGGGAAAAAGAGACCCAGTACTTC
TRBV2	once	-	TRBJ2-4	CAGRTPNRVLFLGKNIQYF	TGTGCCGGCAGAACCCCCAACAGGGTGTTATTCTTGGGCAAAAACATTCAGTACTTC
TRBV7-9	few	-	TRBJ2-3	CASSFPGDKTDTQYF	TGTGCCAGCAGCTTCCCAGGGGATAAAACAGATACGCAGTATTTT
TRBV6-5	-	-	TRBJ2-1	CASGYNPYNEQFF	TGTGCCAGCGGTTACAACCCATACAATGAGCAGTTCTTC
TRBV20-1	few	TRBD1	TRBJ1-5	CSARDWRTGGRQPQHF	TGCAGTGCTAGAGATTGGAGGACAGGTGGTCGTCAGCCCCAGCATTTT
TRBV7-9	-	-	TRBJ2-7	CASSPCGGSSYEQYF	TGTGCCAGCAGCCCCTGTGGGGGGTCCTCCTACGAGCAGTACTTC
TRBV29-1	few	-	TRBJ1-4	CSVAGLPNEKLFF	TGCAGCGTTGCCGGGCTCCCTAATGAAAAACTGTTTTTT
TRBV6-2/TRBV6-3	-	-	TRBJ1-5	CASSIRLNPSNQPQHF	TGTGCCAGCAGCATCCGGCTAAACCCTAGCAATCAGCCCCAGCATTTT
TRBV6-5	few	-	TRBJ1-2	CASSYYGGSYYGYTF	TGTGCCAGCAGTTACTACGGGGGGAGTTACTATGGCTACACCTTC
TRBV6-2/TRBV6-3	-	TRBD1	TRBJ1-5	CASSSGQVGRQPQHF	TGTGCCAGCAGCTCCGGACAGGTGGGTAGGCAGCCCCAGCATTTT
TRBV2	few	-	TRBJ2-1	CASSEEAGPENEQFF	TGTGCCAGCAGTGAAGAAGCGGGTCCTGAAAATGAGCAGTTCTTC
TRBV7-3	-	-	TRBJ2-1	CASSFLGYNGQFF	TGTGCCAGCAGCTTCCTAGGGTACAATGGGCAGTTCTTC
TRBV12-3/TRBV12-4	-	TRBD1	TRBJ2-3	CASSSWGQRDTQYF	TGTGCCAGCAGTTCCTGGGGACAGAGAGATACGCAGTATTTT
TRBV27	few	-	TRBJ2-7	CASADSFYEQYF	TGTGCCAGTGCAGACAGTTTCTACGAGCAGTACTTC
TRBV20-1	-	TRBD2	TRBJ2-3	CSAGRGAYTDTQYF	TGCAGTGCCGGGAGGGGGGCCTACACAGATACGCAGTATTTT
TRBV6-5	-	TRBD2	TRBJ2-4	CASSYAGSGVVHDEQYF	TGTGCCAGCAGTTACGCCGGAAGCGGGGTCGTCCACGATGAGCAGTACTTC
TRBV28	few	TRBD1	TRBJ2-4	CASSYQPGTGGNIQYF	TGTGCCAGCAGCTACCAGCCCGGGACAGGGGGAAACATTCAGTACTTC
TRBV7-2	few	-	TRBJ2-7	CASSLDSGLSYEQYF	TGTGCCAGCAGCCTGGATAGCGGTTTGAGCTACGAGCAGTACTTC
TRBV7-8	-	TRBD1	TRBJ1-5	CASVQGAQPQHF	TGTGCCAGCGTCCAGGGGGCCCAGCCCCAGCATTTT
TRBV7-6	-	-	TRBJ2-5	CASSFTQGAETQYF	TGTGCCAGCAGCTTTACTCAGGGAGCGGAGACCCAGTACTTC
TRBV6-2/TRBV6-3	-	-	TRBJ2-7	CASKDGKGGYEQYF	TGTGCCAGCAAGGATGGGAAAGGGGGCTACGAGCAGTACTTC
TRBV3-1	-	-	TRBJ2-1	CASMGARPSYNEQFF	TGTGCCAGCATGGGGGCAAGGCCCTCCTACAATGAGCAGTTCTTC
TRBV7-9	few	TRBD1	TRBJ1-4	CASSSPLGTGSANEKLFF	TGTGCCAGCAGCTCCCCATTGGGGACAGGGTCGGCTAATGAAAAACTGTTTTTT
TRBV5-1	once	-	TRBJ1-4	CASSLARTGIGEKLFF	TGCGCCAGCAGCTTGGCCCGTACAGGGATAGGTGAAAAACTGTTTTTT
TRBV7-9	-	TRBD1	TRBJ1-4	CASSPTGTANGKLFF	TGTGCCAGCAGCCCCACCGGGACAGCTAACGGAAAACTGTTTTTT
TRBV7-3	few	-	TRBJ2-7	CASSLNQDNEQYF	TGTGCCAGCAGCTTAAATCAGGATAACGAGCAGTACTTC
TRBV27	-	-	TRBJ1-1	CASSPFSYLNTEAFF	TGTGCCAGCAGTCCCTTCAGTTACCTGAACACTGAAGCTTTCTTT
TRBV20-1	-	TRBD2	TRBJ2-1	CSARAGLAQSYNEQFF	TGCAGTGCTAGAGCGGGACTAGCGCAGTCCTACAATGAGCAGTTCTTC
TRBV7-2	-	-	TRBJ2-3	CASSLALAGITDTQYF	TGTGCCAGCAGCTTAGCGCTCGCAGGGATCACAGATACGCAGTATTTT
TRBV28	-	TRBD1	TRBJ2-7	CASSRAVRDRVYEQYF	TGTGCCAGCAGTAGAGCCGTCCGGGACAGGGTGTACGAGCAGTACTTC
TRBV7-8	-	-	TRBJ1-2	CASSLEGQGLFDGYTF	TGTGCCAGCAGCTTAGAGGGGCAGGGTTTGTTTGATGGCTACACCTTC
TRBV12-3/TRBV12-4	few	-	TRBJ1-3	CASSALTLLSGNTIYF	TGTGCCAGCAGTGCTCTGACTCTTCTCTCTGGAAACACCATATATTTT
TRBV5-1	-	TRBD1	TRBJ2-3	CASSLEGGQVTTDTQYF	TGCGCCAGCAGCTTGGAGGGGGGACAGGTAACTACAGATACGCAGTATTTT
TRBV6-1	-	TRBD1	TRBJ2-1	CASRDRGWETQFF	TGTGCCAGCAGGGACAGGGGGTGGGAGACCCAGTTCTTC
TRBV20-1	-	TRBD2	TRBJ2-1	CSAPSFLAGDNNEQFF	TGCAGTGCCCCGTCGTTCCTGGCGGGGGATAACAATGAGCAGTTCTTC
TRBV18	-	-	TRBJ2-4	CASSPQLGGFEDIQYF	TGTGCCAGCTCACCGCAACTAGGAGGGTTTGAGGACATTCAGTACTTC
TRBV7-8	-	-	TRBJ2-1	CASSSPRGRGPRVNEQFF	TGTGCCAGCAGCTCTCCCCGTGGGCGGGGGCCAAGGGTCAATGAGCAGTTCTTC
TRBV20-1	few	-	TRBJ1-5	CSARSNRGQPQHF	TGCAGTGCTAGATCCAACCGGGGTCAGCCCCAGCATTTT
TRBV29-1	few	-	TRBJ2-7	CSVKDPSEQYF	TGCAGCGTTAAGGACCCCTCCGAGCAGTACTTC
TRBV20-1	few	TRBD1	TRBJ1-2	CSAGTGGTWGYTF	TGCAGTGCTGGGACAGGGGGCACGTGGGGCTACACCTTC
TRBV20-1	few	-	TRBJ2-7	CSARDRGGRGHHEQYF	TGCAGTGCTAGAGATCGAGGGGGGCGGGGGCACCACGAGCAGTACTTC
TRBV7-2	few	-	TRBJ2-3	CASSSWGDGTDTQYF	TGTGCCAGCAGCTCCTGGGGGGATGGCACAGATACGCAGTATTTT
TRBV7-2	once	-	TRBJ2-3	CASSHLPYAASTDTQYF	TGTGCCAGCAGCCACCTTCCCTACGCGGCTAGCACAGATACGCAGTATTTT